This TCR beta chain was identified in a study of cytomegalovirus exposure and HLA in healthy donors. At the level of the study: About 77 million unique TCRs from HLA-typed donors made up an early data release.

PCR employed 60 Vbeta and 13 Jbeta primers. Method: immunoSEQ multiplex PCR; TCRdb's copy keeps in-frame clones and lacks some. The data show about 80,000 clones, approximately 67% seen once. The sequenced material came from PBMCs. This receptor was identified in a male donor in good health and CMV-seropositive.

As DNA, the CDR3 is TGCAGCGTTGAGAGTCTAGCGGGGCAGACCCAGTACTTC. Translating it yields CSVESLAGQTQYF. The rearrangement uses TRBV29-1 and TRBJ2-5; TRBD2 matches at 9 bases. Per the germline V gene, CDR1 is SQVTM and CDR2 is ANQGSEA. The CDR3 length is 13 residues. The trim removed 3 bases at V and 6 bases at J, leaving 5 bases unmatched.